This entry describes one T cell receptor beta chain. Its target is not known. The data were produced by immunoSEQ multiplex PCR, yet TCRdb's version contains in-frame clones alone and is incomplete. The data hold fewer than 90,000 clones, with roughly 86% observed a single time. The data belong to a study of T cells in localized non-small cell lung cancer. Regarding the study as a whole: In adjacent lung appeared a median around 57 of the top 100 tumor clones.

The source material was peripheral blood, sampled before any cancer treatment. The sequence came from a man aged 40 to 75 with stage I lung adenocarcinoma.

The CDR3: CASSLRGLGYGYTF. The CDR3 region has the DNA TGTGCCAGCAGCTTACGGGGCTTGGGGTATGGCTACACCTTC. The rearrangement uses TRBV7-9 and TRBJ1-2, with D maybe TRBD1 (5 bases). The CDR3 has 14 residues. Germline loops: CDR1 SEHNR, CDR2 FQNEAQ (reference sequence). The V end was cut by 2 bases, the J end by 5 bases, with 12 bases between.